This passage covers 24 T cell receptor beta chains from one sample sequenced in a study of shared clonotypes between healthy human individuals. Sequencing was performed with immunoSEQ multiplex PCR; in TCRdb, only in-frame clones are kept and a portion is missing. The sample has 400,000 to 500,000 clones, 79% seen once. The sample comprised PBMCs. These receptors came from a woman in her thirties or forties in good health. Some clones in this sample may be carry-over from other donors' samples.

The chain uses TRBV4-2 and TRBJ1-1; no definite D call. V lost 2 bases and J lost 1, with 8 bases in between. The CDR3 covers 14 residues. Germline V gene data show CDR1 as LGHNA and CDR2 as YNFKEQ. The CDR3: CASSQRFTNTEAFF. The CDR3 region has the DNA TGTGCCAGCAGCCAAAGATTCACGAACACTGAAGCTTTCTTT.

This sequence joins TRBV2 and TRBJ2-5; the match to TRBD1 covers 7 bases. In germline, CDR1 is SNHLY, CDR2 FYNNEI. V shed 4 bases and J 5 bases; nucleotides not matched to a gene: 7. This CDR3 spans 14 amino acids. CDR3 sequence reads: CASSVDRRLETQYF. DNA of the CDR3: TGTGCCAGCAGTGTGGACAGGAGGTTGGAGACCCAGTACTTC.

The V and J genes are TRBV30 and TRBJ1-2, with 7 bases identical to TRBD1. With V trimmed by 3 bases and J by 2 bases, 15 bases remained unmatched. The CDR3 covers 17 residues. The germline gives CDR1 GTSNPN, CDR2 SVGIG (reference sequence). CDR3 protein: CAWRASPLYRGNYGYTF. The CDR3 DNA follows: TGTGCCTGGAGGGCTTCCCCTCTCTACAGGGGCAACTATGGCTACACCTTC.

This CDR3 is CASNPGQGFSYEQYF. The CDR3, as DNA: TGTGCCAGCAACCCCGGACAGGGTTTTTCCTACGAGCAGTACTTC. The genes are TRBV28 and TRBJ2-7; 8 bases fit TRBD1. Germline trimming cut 7 bases from V and 1 base from J; bases unmatched to any gene: 9. CDR3 length: 15 residues. Germline CDR1 MDHEN, CDR2 SYDVKM.

The gene calls are TRBV5-5 and TRBJ1-5; TRBD1 matches at 8 bases. From germline, CDR1 is SGHKS and CDR2 YYEKEE (reference sequence). The junction had 6 bases not matched to a gene; V was cut back by 1 base and J by 6 bases. The CDR3 length is 15 residues. CDR3 nucleotides: TGTGCCAGCAGCTTGTGGCAGGGGGCAGGTCAGCCCCAGCATTTT. As protein: CASSLWQGAGQPQHF.

This clone has just a few counts. The gene calls are TRBV30 and TRBJ1-2; D is unclear. V lost 3 bases to trimming and J lost 5 bases, with 10 bases between them. The CDR3 covers 12 residues. CDR1 is GTSNPN and CDR2 is SVGIG in the germline V gene (reference sequence). The CDR3 loop is CAWSPLEYGYTF. As DNA, the CDR3 is TGTGCCTGGAGCCCCTTGGAGTATGGCTACACCTTC.

This clone was seen repeatedly, ten times or more. The chain recombines TRBV27 with TRBJ2-1; 7 nucleotides align to TRBD2. The CDR3 consists of 14 residues. The V and J ends lost 0 bases and 9 bases, in that order; junction bases with no gene match: 5. Germline V gene sequence: CDR1 MNHEY, CDR2 SMNVEV (reference sequence). CDR3 sequence: CASSLSGPGGEQFF. The DNA of the CDR3 is TGTGCCAGCAGTTTATCGGGGCCGGGGGGTGAGCAGTTCTTC.

This chain uses TRBV7-9 with TRBJ2-3; 11 bases map to TRBD2. This CDR3 contains 15 residues. After removal of 6 bases from V and 6 bases from J, the junction contained 8 bases not matched to a gene. Germline loops: CDR1 SEHNR, CDR2 FQNEAQ (reference sequence). The CDR3 DNA is TGTGCCAGCAGTAAACTAGCGGGAGTGGGGGATACGCAGTATTTT. Translation: CASSKLAGVGDTQYF. The full variable domain, rest sourced from reference TRBV7-9 and TRBJ2-3, is DTGVSQNPRHKITKRGQNVTFRCDPISEHNRLYWYRQTLGQGPEFLTYFQNEAQLEKSRLLSDRFSAERPKGSFSTLEIQRTEQGDSAMYLCASSKLAGVGDTQYFGPGTRLTVL.

The rearrangement joins TRBV7-9 to TRBJ1-5, with D perhaps TRBD1 (5 bases). Germline lookup yields CDR1 SEHNR and CDR2 FQNEAQ (reference sequence). This CDR3 is built from 16 residues. The V end was cut by 3 bases, the J end by 11 bases, with 23 bases between. CDR3 DNA sequence: TGTGCCAGCAGCTTCGGTTCGGCCAGGAGGGGAGGGACCCAGCATTTT. Residues: CASSFGSARRGGTQHF.

The chain carries TRBV4-1 and TRBJ1-5; no reliable D call. The germline V and J ends were trimmed by 0 bases and 7 bases, with 16 bases remaining between them. In germline, CDR1 is MGHRA, CDR2 YSYEKL. CDR3 length: 16 residues. CDR3 in amino acids: CASSQDFARPEQPQHF. CDR3 nucleotides: TGCGCCAGCAGCCAAGATTTTGCACGGCCCGAACAGCCCCAGCATTTT.

The gene calls are TRBV18 and TRBJ2-7; 9 nucleotides agree with TRBD2. This CDR3 spans 15 amino acids. V lost 3 bases, J lost 6 bases, and 9 bases stayed unmatched. CDR1 and CDR2 from the germline V gene are KGHSH and LQKENI. The CDR3 here is CASSPPVSGSFEQYF. The CDR3, as DNA: TGTGCCAGCTCACCCCCGGTTAGCGGGAGCTTCGAGCAGTACTTC.

V gene TRBV6-4 combines with J gene TRBJ2-7; D possibly corresponds to TRBD2 (7 bases). The germline V gene encodes CDR1 MRHNA and CDR2 SNTAGT. There are 16 residues in the CDR3. The V gene lost 3 bases and the J gene lost 5 bases, with 20 bases spanning the gap. CDR3 amino acids: CASSERVGGADHEQYF. In DNA form, the CDR3 reads TGTGCCAGCAGTGAGAGAGTGGGGGGGGCCGACCACGAGCAGTACTTC.

The rearrangement links TRBV23-1 to TRBJ2-2; 8 bases match TRBD1. TRBV23-1 is recorded as an ORF, its role being uncertain. The CDR3 extends over 13 amino acids. The CDR3 region is CARQGKVTGELFF. The CDR3, as DNA: TGCGCAAGACAGGGGAAGGTCACCGGGGAGCTGTTTTTT.

The CDR3 sequence is CAWSRLAVTDTQYF. In DNA, the CDR3 is TGTGCCTGGAGTAGGTTAGCGGTAACGGATACGCAGTATTTT. The chain employs TRBV30 and TRBJ2-3; maybe TRBD2 (6 bases). The CDR3 sequence is 14 residues long. Trimming shortened V by 2 bases and J by 6 bases, and 15 bases separated the two germline ends. Germline assignment: CDR1 GTSNPN and CDR2 SVGIG (reference sequence).

This clone appeared once. The chain links TRBV2 to TRBJ1-4; a possible D gene is TRBD1 (5 bases). The V gene's germline CDR1 is SNHLY and CDR2 FYNNEI. Trimming removed 3 bases from V and 6 bases from J, with 5 bases in between. This CDR3 comprises 12 residues. In DNA, the CDR3 is TGTGCCAGCAGTGACAGGGATGAAAAACTGTTTTTT. This translates into CASSDRDEKLFF.

As regards this clone: Other nucleotide sequences in the sample specify the same CDR3. CDR3 residues: CAGARGGEAGELFF. As DNA, the CDR3 is TGTGCCGGGGCCCGGGGGGGAGAGGCCGGGGAGCTGTTTTTT. V gene TRBV28 combines with J gene TRBJ2-2; 8 bases are a match to TRBD2. The CDR3 runs to 14 residues. The germline CDR1 and CDR2 sequences are MDHEN and SYDVKM. With 11 bases clipped from V and 6 bases from J, the junction kept 11 bases outside the gene matches.

The CDR3 DNA is TGTGCCAGCAGCGTAGGGGCGCAGAGCAATCAGCCCCAGCATTTT. Translated, it gives CASSVGAQSNQPQHF. The J gene is TRBJ1-5, the V gene TRBV9; no clear D. Between the trimmed V and J ends, which lost 0 bases and 1 base, there was a span of 8 bases. CDR1 and CDR2 from the germline V gene are SGDLS and YYNGEE. This CDR3 region has 15 residues.

V and J are TRBV21-1 and TRBJ1-1; TRBD1 is the table's D call and was not checked against the DNA. TRBV21-1 is labeled a pseudogene. This CDR3 has 14 amino acids. CDR3 region: CASSNPGQVTEAFF. In DNA form, the CDR3 reads TGTGCCAGCAGCAACCCGGGACAGGTCACTGAAGCTTTCTTT.

This chain uses TRBV23-1 with TRBJ1-4, with 9 bases fitting TRBD1. TRBV23-1 counts as an open reading frame of uncertain function. The CDR3 covers 15 residues. V was pared by 4 bases and J by 5 bases, with 5 bases of the junction left unmatched. Here the CDR3 DNA reads TGCGCCAGCAGTCCCTTCGGGACAGGGAATGAAAAACTGTTTTTT. It translates to CASSPFGTGNEKLFF.

This chain uses TRBV29-1 with TRBJ1-4; TRBD1 is a possible D gene (6 bases). Germline CDR1 is SQVTM and CDR2 is ANQGSEA. Trimming took off 5 bases at V and 5 bases at J, with 12 bases between the two ends. The CDR3 length is 13 residues. The CDR3 protein is CSVPSGGNEKLFF. The CDR3 DNA follows: TGCAGCGTTCCCTCCGGGGGCAATGAAAAACTGTTTTTT.

V is TRBV7-9 and J is TRBJ2-7, with a possible D match to TRBD1 (5 bases). The germline V gene encodes CDR1 SEHNR and CDR2 FQNEAQ (reference sequence). The CDR3 spans 14 residues. V shed 8 bases and J shed 0 bases, with 14 bases lying between them. CDR3 loop: CASAPGRASYEQYF. The CDR3 region has the DNA TGTGCCAGCGCGCCGGGCAGGGCCTCCTACGAGCAGTACTTC.

This chain connects TRBV6-8 to TRBJ2-5; D is perhaps TRBD1 or TRBD2 (6 bases each). From germline, CDR1 is MNHGY and CDR2 SAAAGT. CDR3 length equals 21 residues. V gave up 6 bases and J gave up 5 bases, with 37 bases separating them. CDR3 in amino acids: CASRWGALGNVHRAVKETQYF. DNA of the CDR3: TGTGCCAGCAGATGGGGGGCACTCGGGAACGTTCACAGGGCGGTCAAGGAGACCCAGTACTTC.

The rearrangement joins TRBV15 to TRBJ2-1; D perhaps matches TRBD2 (6 bases). Trimming cost V 6 bases and J 0 bases, with 12 bases left between them. The CDR3 sequence is 15 residues long. Germline V lookup: CDR1 LNHNV, CDR2 YYDKDF (reference sequence). This CDR3 reads CATRVTGSSYNEQFF. In DNA, the CDR3 is TGTGCCACCAGGGTGACCGGGAGCTCCTACAATGAGCAGTTCTTC.

The genes are TRBV2 and TRBJ2-3, with 8 bases identical to TRBD1. V gave up 8 bases and J gave up 2 bases; unmatched junction bases: 6. Germline V gene data show CDR1 as SNHLY and CDR2 as FYNNEI. The CDR3 contains 14 residues. The CDR3 region has the DNA TGTGCCAGCCTGGACAGGGCCTACACAGATACGCAGTATTTT. It translates to CASLDRAYTDTQYF.